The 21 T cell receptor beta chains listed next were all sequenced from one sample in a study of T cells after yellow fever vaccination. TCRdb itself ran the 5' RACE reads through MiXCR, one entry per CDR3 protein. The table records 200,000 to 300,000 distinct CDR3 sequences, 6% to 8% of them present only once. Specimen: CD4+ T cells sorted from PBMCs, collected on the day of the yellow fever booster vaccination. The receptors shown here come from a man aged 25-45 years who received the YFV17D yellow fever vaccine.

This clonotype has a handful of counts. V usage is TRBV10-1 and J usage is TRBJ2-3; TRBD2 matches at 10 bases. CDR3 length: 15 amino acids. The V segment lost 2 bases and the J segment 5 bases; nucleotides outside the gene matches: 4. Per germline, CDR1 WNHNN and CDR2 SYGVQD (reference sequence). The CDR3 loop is CASSEASGRGDTQYF. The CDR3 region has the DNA TGCGCCAGCAGTGAGGCTAGCGGGAGAGGAGATACGCAGTATTTT.

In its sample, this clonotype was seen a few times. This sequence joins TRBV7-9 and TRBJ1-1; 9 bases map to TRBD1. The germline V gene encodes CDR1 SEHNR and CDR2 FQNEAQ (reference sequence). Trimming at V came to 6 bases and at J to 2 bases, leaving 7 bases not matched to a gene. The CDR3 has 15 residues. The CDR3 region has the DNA TGTGCCAGCAGGAAACCGGGACAGGGTAACACTGAAGCTTTCTTT. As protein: CASRKPGQGNTEAFF.

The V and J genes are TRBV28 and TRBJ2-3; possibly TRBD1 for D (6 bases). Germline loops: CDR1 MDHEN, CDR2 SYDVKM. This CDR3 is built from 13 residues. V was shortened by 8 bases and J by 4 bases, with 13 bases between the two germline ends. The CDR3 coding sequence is TGTGCCAGCGCAGGGGCCCGGGCAGATACGCAGTATTTT. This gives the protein CASAGARADTQYF.

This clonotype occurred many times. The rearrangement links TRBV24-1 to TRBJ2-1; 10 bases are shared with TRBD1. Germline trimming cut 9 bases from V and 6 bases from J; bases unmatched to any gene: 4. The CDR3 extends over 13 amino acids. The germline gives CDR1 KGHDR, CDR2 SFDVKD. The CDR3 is CATYGQGGNEQFF. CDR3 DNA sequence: TGTGCCACCTACGGACAGGGGGGCAATGAGCAGTTCTTC.

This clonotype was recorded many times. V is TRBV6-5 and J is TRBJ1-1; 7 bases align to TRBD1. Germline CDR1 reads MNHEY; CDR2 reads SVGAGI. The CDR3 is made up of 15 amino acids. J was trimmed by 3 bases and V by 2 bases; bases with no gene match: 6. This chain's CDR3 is CASSYAPTGDTEAFF. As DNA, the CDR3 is TGTGCCAGCAGTTACGCCCCTACAGGGGACACTGAAGCTTTCTTT.

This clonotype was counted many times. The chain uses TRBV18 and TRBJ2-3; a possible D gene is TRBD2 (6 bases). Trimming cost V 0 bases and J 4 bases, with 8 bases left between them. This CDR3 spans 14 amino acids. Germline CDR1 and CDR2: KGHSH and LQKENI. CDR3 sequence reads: CASSPPGSPDTQYF. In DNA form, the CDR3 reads TGTGCCAGCTCACCACCCGGGAGCCCAGATACGCAGTATTTT. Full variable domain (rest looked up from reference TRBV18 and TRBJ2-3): NAGVMQNPRHLVRRRGQEARLRCSPMKGHSHVYWYRQLPEEGLKFMVYLQKENIIDESGMPKERFSAEFPKEGPSILRIQQVVRGDSAAYFCASSPPGSPDTQYFGPGTRLTVL.

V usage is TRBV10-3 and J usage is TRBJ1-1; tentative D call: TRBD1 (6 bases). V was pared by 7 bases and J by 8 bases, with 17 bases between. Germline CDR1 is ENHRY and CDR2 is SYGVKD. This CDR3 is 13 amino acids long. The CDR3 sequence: CAIMRTGGAEAFF. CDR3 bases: TGTGCCATCATGCGGACGGGGGGGGCGGAAGCTTTCTTT.

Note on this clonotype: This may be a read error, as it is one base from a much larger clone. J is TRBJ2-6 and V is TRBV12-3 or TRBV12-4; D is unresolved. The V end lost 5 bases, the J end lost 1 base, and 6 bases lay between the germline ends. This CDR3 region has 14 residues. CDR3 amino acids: CASSTYSGANVLTF. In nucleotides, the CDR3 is TGTGCCAGCAGTACTTATTCTGGGGCCAACGTCCTGACTTTC.

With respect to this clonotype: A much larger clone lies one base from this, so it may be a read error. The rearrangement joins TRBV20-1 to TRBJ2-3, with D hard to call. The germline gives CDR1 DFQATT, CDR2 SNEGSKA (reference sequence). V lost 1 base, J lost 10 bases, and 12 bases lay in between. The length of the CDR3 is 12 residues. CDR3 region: CSARAPPVSQYF. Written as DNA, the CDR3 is TGCAGTGCTAGAGCCCCCCCGGTGTCGCAGTATTTT.

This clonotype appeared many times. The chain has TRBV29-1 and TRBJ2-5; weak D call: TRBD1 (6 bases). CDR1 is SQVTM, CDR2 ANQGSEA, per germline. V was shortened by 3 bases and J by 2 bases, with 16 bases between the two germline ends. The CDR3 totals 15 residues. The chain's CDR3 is CSVDGPGDKQETQYF. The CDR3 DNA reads TGCAGCGTTGATGGTCCAGGGGACAAACAAGAGACCCAGTACTTC.

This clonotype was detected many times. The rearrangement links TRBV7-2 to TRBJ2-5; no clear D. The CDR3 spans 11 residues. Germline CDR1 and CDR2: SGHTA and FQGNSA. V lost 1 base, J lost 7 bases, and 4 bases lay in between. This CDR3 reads CASSLEVTQYF. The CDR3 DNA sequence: TGTGCCAGCAGCTTAGAGGTGACCCAGTACTTC.

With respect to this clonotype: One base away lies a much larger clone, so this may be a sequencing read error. The CDR3 DNA is TGCGCCACCAGCCAATTTCTCATAGGGCAAAACACCGGGGAGCTGTTTTTT. Protein: CATSQFLIGQNTGELFF. The rearrangement joins TRBV4-3 to TRBJ2-2, with D unclear. Germline CDR1 LGHNA, CDR2 YSLEER. The CDR3 spans 17 residues.

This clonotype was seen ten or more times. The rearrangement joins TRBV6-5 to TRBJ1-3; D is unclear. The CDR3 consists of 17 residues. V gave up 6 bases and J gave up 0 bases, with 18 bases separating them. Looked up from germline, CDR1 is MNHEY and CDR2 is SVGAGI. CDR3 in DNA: TGTGCCAGCAGGCTTACTTGGCAGACAAGCTCTGGAAACACCATATATTTT. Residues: CASRLTWQTSSGNTIYF.

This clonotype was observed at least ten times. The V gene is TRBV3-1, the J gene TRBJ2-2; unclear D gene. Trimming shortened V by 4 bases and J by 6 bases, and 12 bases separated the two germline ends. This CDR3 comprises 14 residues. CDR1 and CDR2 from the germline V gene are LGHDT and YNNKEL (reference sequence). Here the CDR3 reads CASSPRISPGELFF. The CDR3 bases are TGTGCCAGCAGCCCGAGAATATCCCCCGGGGAGCTGTTTTTT.

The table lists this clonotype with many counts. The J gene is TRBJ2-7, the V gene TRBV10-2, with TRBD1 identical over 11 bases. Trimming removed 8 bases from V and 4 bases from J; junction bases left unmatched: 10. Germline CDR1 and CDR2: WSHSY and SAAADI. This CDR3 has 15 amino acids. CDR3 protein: CASQLFGTGGYEQYF. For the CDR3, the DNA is TGCGCCAGCCAGTTGTTCGGGACAGGGGGATACGAGCAGTACTTC.

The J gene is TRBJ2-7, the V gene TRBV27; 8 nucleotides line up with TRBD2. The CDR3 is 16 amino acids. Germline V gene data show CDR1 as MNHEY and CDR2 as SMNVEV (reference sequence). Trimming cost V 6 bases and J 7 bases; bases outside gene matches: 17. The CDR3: CASRGGSGTRSSEQYF. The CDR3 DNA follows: TGTGCCAGCAGAGGGGGTAGCGGGACTCGGTCTTCTGAGCAGTACTTC.

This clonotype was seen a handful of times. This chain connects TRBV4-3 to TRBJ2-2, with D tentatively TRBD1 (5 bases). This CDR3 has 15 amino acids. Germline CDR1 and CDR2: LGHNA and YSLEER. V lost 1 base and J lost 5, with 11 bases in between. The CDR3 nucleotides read TGCGCCAGCAGCCAAGGATCAGGGTATACCGGGGAGCTGTTTTTT. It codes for CASSQGSGYTGELFF.

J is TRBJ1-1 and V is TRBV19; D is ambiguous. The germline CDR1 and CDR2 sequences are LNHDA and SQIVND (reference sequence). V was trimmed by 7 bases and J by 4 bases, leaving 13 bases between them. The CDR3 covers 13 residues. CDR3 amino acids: CASTRDRITEAFF. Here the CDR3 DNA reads TGTGCCAGTACCCGAGACCGAATCACTGAAGCTTTCTTT.

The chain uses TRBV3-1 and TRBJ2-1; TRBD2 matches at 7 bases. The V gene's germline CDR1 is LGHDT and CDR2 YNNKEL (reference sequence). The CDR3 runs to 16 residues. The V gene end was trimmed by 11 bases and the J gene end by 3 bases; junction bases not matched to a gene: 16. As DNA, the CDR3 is TGTGCCTGCCCACCTACCGCGGGAGCAAACTACAATGAGCAGTTCTTC. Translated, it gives CACPPTAGANYNEQFF.

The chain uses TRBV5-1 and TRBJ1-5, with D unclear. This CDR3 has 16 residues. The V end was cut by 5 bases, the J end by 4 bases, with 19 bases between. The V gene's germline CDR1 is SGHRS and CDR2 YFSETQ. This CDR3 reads CASRQTKGTDNQPQHF. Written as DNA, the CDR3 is TGCGCCAGCAGACAAACCAAGGGCACTGATAATCAGCCCCAGCATTTT.

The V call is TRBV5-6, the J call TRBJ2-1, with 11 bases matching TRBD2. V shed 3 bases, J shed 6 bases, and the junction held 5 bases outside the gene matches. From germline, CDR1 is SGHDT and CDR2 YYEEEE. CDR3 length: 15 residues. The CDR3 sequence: CASSWRLAGTNEQFF. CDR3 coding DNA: TGTGCCAGCAGCTGGCGACTAGCGGGGACCAATGAGCAGTTCTTC.